This is a list of T cell receptor beta chains from one sample in a study of CD8+CD57+ T cells in acquired aplastic anemia. In TCRdb, the reads were re-called with MiXCR into one record per CDR3 protein. The sample lists about 160,000 distinct CDR3 sequences, more than 45% seen once, with roughly 3.1% in the top ten. The source material was sorted CD4+, CD8+, or CD8+CD57+ T cells (not recorded which) from PBMCs. These receptors all stem from a human donor with aplastic anemia. The CDR3 runs from the conserved cysteine through the conserved F or W. The D gene is left open where the match is weak. Not all rows give a size; the values are once, few, many and, for expanded clones, a class.

j_gene	d_gene	v_gene	abundance	CDR3aa	CDR3nt
TRBJ1-2	.	TRBV12-5	many	CASGTGAGGYTF	TGTGCTAGTGGCACCGGGGCTGGAGGCTACACCTTC
TRBJ1-2	.	TRBV7-9	.	CASSLEEGGYTF	TGTGCCAGCAGCTTAGAAGAGGGAGGCTACACCTTC
TRBJ2-5	.	TRBV5-1	many	CASSLSGNQETQYF	TGCGCCAGCAGCTTGTCGGGAAACCAAGAGACCCAGTACTTC
TRBJ1-5	.	TRBV5-1	many	CASSLGARDNQPQHF	TGCGCCAGCAGCCTGGGGGCGAGGGACAATCAGCCCCAGCATTTT
TRBJ2-5	TRBD2	TRBV10-3	.	CAISGTSEETQYF	TGTGCCATCAGTGGTACTAGCGAGGAGACCCAGTACTTC
TRBJ2-3	.	TRBV20-1	many	CSAPFRGMGNTQYF	TGCAGTGCTCCTTTTAGAGGAATGGGGAATACGCAGTATTTT
TRBJ2-7	TRBD2	TRBV2	.	CASRTSGGYEQYF	TGTGCCAGCAGGACTAGCGGGGGTTACGAGCAGTACTTC
TRBJ2-3	.	TRBV15	.	CATSRDRASTDTQYF	TGTGCCACCAGCAGAGATCGGGCCAGCACAGATACGCAGTATTTT
TRBJ2-7	TRBD2	TRBV10-1	.	CASSESHSAGGSYEQYF	TGCGCCAGCAGTGAGTCCCACTCCGCGGGAGGCTCTTACGAGCAGTACTTC
TRBJ2-7	TRBD2	TRBV29-1	.	CSVRGGSYEQYF	TGCAGCGTTCGGGGAGGGTCCTACGAGCAGTACTTC
TRBJ1-4	.	TRBV15	.	CATSRDQGRDEKLFF	TGTGCCACCAGCAGAGATCAGGGGAGGGATGAAAAACTGTTTTTT
TRBJ2-1	.	TRBV7-2	many	CASSLGRDNEQFF	TGTGCCAGCAGCTTAGGCAGGGACAATGAGCAGTTCTTC
TRBJ2-7	.	TRBV5-4	many	CASSRSGGTYYEQYF	TGTGCCAGCAGCCGTAGTGGGGGTACTTACTACGAGCAGTACTTC
TRBJ2-7	TRBD1	TRBV10-2	.	CASSLLTGTGVYEQYF	TGCGCCAGCAGTCTTCTTACCGGGACAGGGGTCTACGAGCAGTACTTC
TRBJ2-1	TRBD2	TRBV24-1	once	CATSDLSGRAANEQFF	TGTGCCACCAGTGACTTAAGCGGGAGGGCCGCCAATGAGCAGTTCTTC
TRBJ2-5	.	TRBV24-1	.	CATSDFRTKETQYF	TGTGCCACCAGTGATTTTAGGACAAAAGAGACCCAGTACTTC
TRBJ2-6	.	TRBV24-1	once	CATSEVSSSGANVLTF	TGTGCCACCAGTGAGGTATCTTCCTCTGGGGCCAACGTCCTGACTTTC
TRBJ1-5	.	TRBV6-5	many	CASSYNPGGVGQPQHF	TGTGCCAGCAGTTACAATCCGGGTGGGGTAGGTCAGCCCCAGCATTTT
TRBJ1-1	.	TRBV7-6	.	CASSGQNTEAFF	TGTGCCAGCAGCGGCCAGAACACTGAAGCCTTCTTT
TRBJ1-3	.	TRBV25-1	.	CASTSGPRNTIYF	TGTGCCAGCACCTCCGGACCCCGAAACACCATATATTTT
TRBJ2-4	.	TRBV5-4	.	CASTDGSDIQYF	TGTGCCAGCACCGACGGTTCGGACATTCAGTACTTC
TRBJ2-2	TRBD1	TRBV30	once	CAWTEGTGMTGELFF	TGTGCCTGGACTGAAGGGACAGGGATGACCGGGGAGCTGTTTTTT
TRBJ2-2	.	TRBV11-1	many	CASSLRGQPGTGELFF	TGTGCCAGCAGCCTCAGAGGACAACCCGGGACCGGGGAGCTGTTTTTT
TRBJ1-2	TRBD1	TRBV24-1	.	CATSSGTGAGYTF	TGTGCCACCAGTTCCGGGACAGGTGCGGGGTACACCTTC
TRBJ2-5	.	TRBV29-1	.	CSVMTDPEKETQYF	TGCAGCGTTATGACGGACCCCGAGAAGGAGACCCAGTACTTC
TRBJ1-1	.	TRBV7-2	.	CAGSLDRGTEAFF	TGTGCCGGCAGCTTAGATCGGGGCACTGAAGCTTTCTTT
TRBJ2-3	.	TRBV29-1	.	CSVDPRDTQYF	TGCAGCGTTGACCCTCGGGATACGCAGTATTTT